These 20 T cell receptor beta chains originate from one sample sequenced in a study of T cells in women clearing cervical HPV infection. The method was immunoSEQ multiplex PCR; TCRdb's version includes in-frame clones alone and lacks a portion of them. This table lists around 37,000 clones. What was sequenced was blood buffy coat. All receptors derive from a woman between 18 and 69 years old with a cervical HPV16 infection that either progressed to CIN3+ or cleared (not recorded which).

About this clone: The CDR3 is cut off 3 residues early in the read; its end comes from the germline J gene. The rearrangement links TRBV10-1 to TRBJ2-7, with a weak D call TRBD1 (6 bases). CDR1 and CDR2 (germline): WNHNN, SYGVQD (reference sequence). The CDR3 spans 18 residues. The V gene lost 9 bases and the J gene lost 0 bases, with 27 bases spanning the gap. CDR3 DNA, as far as it was read: TGCGCCAGTCACGGCACGGATGGGACACCCAAATACTCCTACGAG. Protein product: CASHGTDGTPKYSYE. The CDR3, in full, reads CASHGTDGTPKYSYEQYF.

The part of the CDR3 DNA that was read is TGTGCCAGCAGTGGAAGGGGGCTATACAATGAG. Translation gives CASSGRGLYNE. The entire CDR3 protein is CASSGRGLYNEQFF. The V and J genes are TRBV6-1 and TRBJ2-1, with 7 bases that match TRBD1. The sequence runs out 3 residues before the end of the CDR3; the remainder is reconstructed from the germline J gene. The junction had 4 bases not matched to a gene; V was cut back by 4 bases and J by 4 bases. CDR1 MNHNS and CDR2 SASEGT come from the germline V gene. CDR3 length: 14 residues.

Regarding this clone: From the germline J gene comes the end of the CDR3, since the read stops 3 residues before it. The chain uses TRBV5-1 and TRBJ2-5; 11 bases are shared with TRBD1. The junction had 2 bases not matched to a gene; V was cut back by 4 bases and J by 6 bases. The length of the CDR3 is 13 residues. Germline CDR1 SGHRS, CDR2 YFSETQ. The sequenced CDR3 bases are TGCGCCAGCAGCGGACAGGGGGCGCAGACC. Translated, it gives CASSGQGAQT. The complete CDR3 sequence is CASSGQGAQTQYF.

Regarding this clone: The sequence runs out 3 residues before the end of the CDR3; the remainder is reconstructed from the germline J gene. This sequence joins TRBV6-4 and TRBJ2-3; D is perhaps TRBD1 (6 bases). The V gene's germline CDR1 is MRHNA and CDR2 SNTAGT. Trimming took off 0 bases at V and 1 base at J, with 11 bases between the two ends. The CDR3 is 16 residues long. The covered CDR3 bases are TGTGCCAGCAGTGACTCGAGGGGGTCTGGCACAGATACG. This encodes CASSDSRGSGTDT. The CDR3 reads in full as CASSDSRGSGTDTQYF.

Remarks on this clone: Read sequence stops 3 residues before the CDR3 end, and the germline J gene provides the missing end. The chain recombines TRBV6-2 or TRBV6-3 with TRBJ2-1; 8 bases are a match to TRBD2. Germline CDR1 is MNHEY and CDR2 is SVGEGT. Trimming took 0 bases from V and 6 from J; bases not matched to a gene: 7. The CDR3 spans 16 residues. This CDR3 reads CASSYSSGLVGNEQFF. The covered CDR3 bases are TGTGCCAGCAGTTACTCATCGGGACTAGTGGGCAATGAG.

Note on this clone: The CDR3 extends 3 residues past the end of the read, so its final part is completed from the germline J gene. The rearrangement joins TRBV28 to TRBJ1-5; weak D call: TRBD1 (6 bases). CDR3 size: 16 residues. The germline V and J ends were trimmed by 8 bases and 1 base, with 18 bases remaining between them. Germline values: CDR1 MDHEN, CDR2 SYDVKM. The CDR3 is CASSWPGTPSNQPQHF. The CDR3 bases that were read are TGTGCCAGCTCCTGGCCAGGGACACCAAGCAATCAGCCC.

On this clone: Read data end 3 residues before the CDR3 end; the end is taken from the germline J gene. V usage is TRBV19 and J usage is TRBJ1-2, with D tentatively TRBD1 (6 bases). V lost 11 bases and J lost 5, with 15 bases in between. From germline, CDR1 is LNHDA and CDR2 SQIVND (reference sequence). This CDR3 comprises 12 residues. CDR3 in amino acids: CASSRGRYGYTF. CDR3 DNA, as far as it was read: TGTGCCTCCTCCAGGGGAAGGTATGGC.

Concerning this clone: The CDR3 end lies 3 residues beyond the end of the read and is filled in from the germline J gene. The rearrangement joins TRBV29-1 to TRBJ1-1, with 7 positions matching TRBD1. From germline, CDR1 is SQVTM and CDR2 ANQGSEA. The CDR3 has 13 amino acids. Unmatched junction bases numbered 11, after V lost 8 bases and J lost 5 bases. The CDR3 sequence: CSIIPDRATEAFF. Partial CDR3 DNA: TGCAGCATTATACCCGACAGGGCGACTGAA.

To note about this clone: The CDR3 goes on 3 residues after the read ends, and that part is filled in from the germline J gene. The rearrangement links TRBV11-2 to TRBJ2-3; D perhaps matches TRBD2 (5 bases). The CDR3 loop spans 15 amino acids. V was cut by 5 bases and J by 3 bases, with 15 bases left in between. CDR1 and CDR2 (germline): SGHAT, FQNNGV. CDR3 bases read: TGTGCCAGCAGCAACGTAGCAAGCGGAACAGATACG. Translated, it gives CASSNVASGTDT. In full, the CDR3 is CASSNVASGTDTQYF.

About this clone: The CDR3 is cut off 3 residues early in the read; its end comes from the germline J gene. The chain combines TRBV4-1 with TRBJ2-3; 7 bases match TRBD1. The CDR3 contains 15 residues. After removal of 2 bases from V and 7 bases from J, the junction contained 9 bases not matched to a gene. Germline V CDR1 and CDR2: MGHRA, YSYEKL. The CDR3 loop is CASSQSFEGAHTQYF. The covered CDR3 bases are TGCGCCAGCAGCCAATCCTTTGAGGGGGCCCATACG.

With respect to this clone: The read ends 3 residues early relative to the CDR3; the germline J gene fills the gap. This rearrangement joins TRBV18 to TRBJ1-5; D is uncertain. The germline CDR1 and CDR2 sequences are KGHSH and LQKENI. The CDR3 is 15 residues long. V was trimmed by 3 bases and J by 7 bases, leaving 16 bases between them. CDR3 bases read: TGTGCCAGCTCACCCGGGGAGGGCCGTAGCCAGCCC. This sequence encodes CASSPGEGRSQP. The complete CDR3 reads CASSPGEGRSQPQHF.

Worth noting for this clone: The read comes to an end 3 residues before the CDR3 does, leaving the germline J gene to fill in the end. V gene TRBV20-1 combines with J gene TRBJ1-2; 8 positions match TRBD1. Germline CDR1 DFQATT, CDR2 SNEGSKA (reference sequence). With 6 bases clipped from V and 5 bases from J, the junction kept 2 bases outside the gene matches. This CDR3 contains 11 residues. The CDR3 spells CSARQGYGYTF. The CDR3 DNA, read in part, is TGCAGTGCAAGACAGGGGTATGGC.

Regarding this clone: The read ends 3 residues before the CDR3 terminus; that terminus is restored from the germline J gene. V is TRBV5-4 and J is TRBJ2-1, with D possibly matching TRBD2 (5 bases). V lost 0 bases and J 6 bases, leaving 10 bases between the germline ends. The CDR3 totals 14 residues. Germline-derived CDR1 and CDR2 are SGHNT and YYREEE (reference sequence). CDR3 DNA (partial): TGTGCCAGCAGCTTGGATCCGGGGATCAATGAG. This codes for CASSLDPGINE. The full CDR3 protein is CASSLDPGINEQFF. The whole variable domain, remainder taken from reference TRBV5-4 and TRBJ2-1, is ETGVTQSPTHLIKTRGQQVTLRCSSQSGHNTVSWYQQALGQGPQFIFQYYREEENGRGNFPPRFSGLQFPNYSSELNVNALELDDSALYLCASSLDPGINEQFFGPGTRLTVL.

On this clone itself: The read ends 3 residues shy of where the CDR3 ends; the end is completed using the germline J gene. V and J are TRBV7-2 and TRBJ2-7; unclear D gene. Trimming stripped 1 base from V and 2 bases from J, with 9 bases between. CDR1 and CDR2 (germline): SGHTA, FQGNSA. The CDR3 is 14 amino acids. CDR3 sequence: CASSLGPFPYEQYF. Incomplete CDR3 DNA: TGTGCCAGCAGCTTAGGTCCTTTCCCCTACGAG.

As to this clone: The read is 3 residues too short to cover the CDR3 end, so that end is filled in from the germline J gene. The chain uses TRBV30 and TRBJ1-2, with a tentative D call TRBD1 (6 bases). Germline CDR1 reads GTSNPN; CDR2 reads SVGIG (reference sequence). This CDR3 is 12 amino acids long. Trimming took 2 bases from V and 5 from J, leaving 9 bases between them. CDR3 DNA (partial): TGTGCCTGGAGTTTCAGGGGATATGGC. This sequence encodes CAWSFRGYG. The whole CDR3 is CAWSFRGYGYTF.

Concerning this clone itself: The CDR3 end falls 3 residues outside the read, so it is completed with the germline J gene. The J gene is TRBJ1-1, the V gene TRBV20-1, with TRBD1 matching over 7 bases. The CDR3 covers 15 residues. Germline CDR1 and CDR2: DFQATT and SNEGSKA (reference sequence). The V and J ends lost 5 bases and 0 bases, in that order; junction bases with no gene match: 9. The CDR3 region is CSADGPGTVNTEAFF. Partial CDR3 DNA: TGCAGTGCTGACGGTCCCGGGACAGTGAACACTGAA.

Details on this clone: The read terminates 3 residues ahead of where the CDR3 ends, so the germline J gene completes it. The chain couples TRBV20-1 to TRBJ2-3; TRBD1 is a possible D gene (5 bases). CDR1 and CDR2 from the germline V gene are DFQATT and SNEGSKA (reference sequence). Trimming left V 3 bases short and J 2 bases short, with 9 bases between. CDR3 length: 13 amino acids. The part of the CDR3 DNA that was read is TGCAGTGCTAGTCGACAGACCACAGATACG. Translation: CSASRQTTDT. The full CDR3 protein is CSASRQTTDTQYF.

Notes on this clone: The read gets to within 3 residues of the CDR3 end, and the germline J gene fills in the rest. The rearrangement joins TRBV19 to TRBJ2-4; TRBD1 aligns across 7 bases. CDR3 length: 12 amino acids. The germline gives CDR1 LNHDA, CDR2 SQIVND (reference sequence). Trimming cost V 7 bases and J 8 bases; bases outside gene matches: 5. CDR3 sequence: CASTAGGHIQYF. The sequenced part of the CDR3 DNA is TGTGCCAGTACCGCAGGGGGACACATT.

On this clone itself: The observed sequence ends 3 residues before the CDR3 terminus, with the missing tail filled in from the germline J gene. The chain uses TRBV15 and TRBJ2-7, with TRBD1 matching over 7 bases. The length of the CDR3 is 16 residues. J lost 5 bases, V lost 5 bases, and 15 bases had no gene match. Germline V lookup: CDR1 LNHNV, CDR2 YYDKDF (reference sequence). CDR3 DNA (partial): TGTGCCACCAGCCCGCGGAGAGCAGGGACAGACAACGAG. Protein product: CATSPRRAGTDNE. The entire CDR3 protein is CATSPRRAGTDNEQYF.

Note on this clone: The CDR3 extends 3 residues past the end of the read, so its final part is completed from the germline J gene. The sample has other DNA sequences that encode this CDR3 too. This sequence joins TRBV20-1 and TRBJ2-7; 11 nucleotides line up with TRBD1. The CDR3 is 13 residues long. CDR1 and CDR2 (germline): DFQATT, SNEGSKA (reference sequence). With 6 bases clipped from V and 2 bases from J, the junction kept 3 bases outside the gene matches. The part of the CDR3 DNA that was read is TGCAGTGCCAGGACAGGGGGCGCCTACGAG. Protein product: CSARTGGAYE. The CDR3 as a whole reads CSARTGGAYEQYF.